These T cell receptor beta chains were read from a single sample in a study of siplizumab effects on memory and regulatory T cells. The assay was immunoSEQ multiplex PCR, and TCRdb's table has in-frame clones only and misses some. The sample lists just over 40,000 clones, roughly 90% occurring once. The material sequenced was naive CD4+ T cells sorted from blood. The receptors were gathered from a human donor in good health. Both conserved end residues are part of each CDR3. The D gene is left open where the match is weak. Expanded clones are given a class, and other clones once, few, many or no size at all.

v_call	j_call	clone_size	d_call	cdr3_aa	cdr3_nt
TRBV7-9	TRBJ1-5	NA	TRBD1	CASSLGTGGGNQPQHF	TGTGCCAGCAGCTTAGGGACAGGGGGTGGCAATCAGCCCCAGCATTTT
TRBV4-1	TRBJ2-5	NA	NA	CASSQETGAYQETQYF	TGCGCCAGCAGCCAAGAGACAGGCGCGTACCAAGAGACCCAGTACTTC
TRBV6-1	TRBJ1-5	NA	TRBD1	CASSEGSTWTGKWNQPQHF	TGTGCCAGCAGTGAAGGTTCCACTTGGACAGGGAAGTGGAATCAGCCCCAGCATTTT
TRBV7-9	TRBJ2-1	NA	TRBD2	CASSPPGLAGDNEQFF	TGTGCCAGCAGCCCCCCGGGACTAGCGGGGGATAATGAGCAGTTCTTC
TRBV7-3	TRBJ2-3	NA	TRBD1	CASSLTGTGSTDTQYF	TGTGCCAGCAGCTTAACCGGGACAGGGAGCACAGATACGCAGTATTTT
TRBV11-1	TRBJ2-1	NA	TRBD2	CASSLAGGGLAPYNEQFF	TGTGCCAGCAGCTTAGCTGGGGGAGGACTAGCCCCCTACAATGAGCAGTTCTTC
TRBV2	TRBJ2-7	NA	TRBD1	CASREAGTGDFYEQYF	TGTGCCAGCAGGGAAGCCGGGACAGGGGATTTTTACGAGCAGTACTTC
TRBV18	TRBJ2-1	NA	TRBD2	CASSPLTSGGRVSYNEQFF	TGTGCCAGCTCACCTTTAACTAGCGGGGGGCGAGTCTCCTACAATGAGCAGTTCTTC
TRBV7-7	TRBJ2-2	NA	NA	CASSDSENTGELFF	TGTGCTAGCAGCGATAGCGAGAACACCGGGGAGCTGTTTTTT
TRBV11-3	TRBJ2-3	NA	NA	CASSPNLRNDTQYF	TGTGCCAGCAGCCCCAATCTACGGAATGATACGCAGTATTTT
TRBV5-6	TRBJ2-2	NA	TRBD1	CASSLRDRYTGELFF	TGTGCCAGCAGCTTGAGGGACAGATACACCGGGGAGCTGTTTTTT
TRBV5-6	TRBJ2-2	NA	NA	CASSPESGYTGELFF	TGTGCCAGCAGCCCGGAATCGGGGTACACCGGGGAGCTGTTTTTT
TRBV27	TRBJ2-3	NA	NA	CASSLARGEDTQYF	TGTGCCAGCAGTTTGGCCAGGGGGGAAGATACGCAGTATTTT
TRBV6-1	TRBJ1-2	NA	NA	CASTRRGQGVGYTF	TGTGCCAGCACCCGCCGGGGGCAGGGAGTTGGCTACACCTTC
TRBV5-1	TRBJ2-3	NA	NA	CASSPGQVAGDTQYF	TGCGCCAGCAGCCCCGGTCAAGTTGCGGGAGATACGCAGTATTTT
TRBV2	TRBJ1-5	NA	NA	CASSDGGQPQHF	TGTGCCAGCAGTGATGGGGGGCAGCCCCAGCATTTT
TRBV5-4	TRBJ2-3	NA	TRBD1	CASSLAEGARTDTQYF	TGTGCCAGCAGCTTGGCCGAGGGGGCGCGGACAGATACGCAGTATTTT
TRBV7-6	TRBJ2-1	NA	NA	CASSEPRTPPYNEQFF	TGTGCCAGCAGTGAACCGAGGACCCCTCCCTACAATGAGCAGTTCTTC
TRBV7-2	TRBJ1-1	once	NA	CASATQMNTEAFF	TGTGCCAGCGCCACCCAGATGAACACTGAAGCTTTCTTT
TRBV5-1	TRBJ2-7	NA	TRBD2	CASRRGGTYEQYF	TGCGCCAGCAGGCGGGGGGGGACCTACGAGCAGTACTTC
TRBV18	TRBJ2-1	once	NA	CASSPNSNNEQFF	TGTGCCAGCTCACCGAACAGTAACAATGAGCAGTTCTTC
TRBV6-5	TRBJ2-7	NA	TRBD1	CASSYSATGGVEQYF	TGTGCCAGCAGTTACTCGGCGACAGGGGGCGTCGAGCAGTACTTC
TRBV4-1	TRBJ2-1	NA	NA	CASSQDSWRKPSYPYNEQFF	TGCGCCAGCAGCCAAGATAGTTGGCGGAAGCCGTCTTACCCTTACAATGAGCAGTTCTTC
TRBV7-2	TRBJ2-7	once	NA	CASSSRRLQSSYEQYF	TGTGCCAGCAGCTCCCGCCGGCTGCAGAGCTCCTACGAGCAGTACTTC
TRBV18	TRBJ1-2	NA	NA	CASSPIEGGKGYTF	TGTGCCAGCTCACCCATCGAGGGGGGAAAGGGCTACACCTTC
TRBV18	TRBJ2-3	NA	NA	CASSLDGEIAQYF	TGTGCCAGCTCGCTCGATGGGGAAATAGCGCAGTATTTT
TRBV12-5	TRBJ1-4	NA	TRBD1	CASGLVLFRGDEKLFF	TGTGCTAGTGGTTTGGTACTGTTCAGGGGGGATGAAAAACTGTTTTTT
TRBV6-5	TRBJ1-1	NA	NA	CASRSGGNTEAFF	TGTGCCAGCAGGTCCGGAGGGAACACTGAAGCTTTCTTT
TRBV7-6	TRBJ1-3	NA	NA	CASSLGNTIYF	TGTGCCAGCAGCCTCGGGAACACCATATATTTT